The clone carrying this TCR beta chain was recorded a few times. These data originate in a study of blood T cells in healthy people across ages. Across the study: Template switching caught about one barcoded beta molecule for each two T cells.

Per germline, CDR1 MNHEY and CDR2 SVGAGI. The CDR3 totals 13 residues. A second about 7 to 12 cycle PCR used barcoded and J-beta primers. Researchers report that a template-switch adaptor with 12 random nucleotides tagged each cDNA molecule. All samples yielded 2.5 million or more CDR3-containing paired-end reads. MiXCR was run by TCRdb on the 5' RACE reads, yielding one entry per CDR3 protein. The sample has approximately 490,000 distinct CDR3 sequences; less than 25% are singletons. The same data also went into a second study, on T cells of mothers and their children.

The chain employs TRBV6-5 and TRBJ2-5, with a tentative D call TRBD1 (5 bases). Near its end, the DNA agrees better with TRBJ2-7, so the J call may be wrong. The TCR sequence derives from a boy younger than 18 in good health. The sample consisted of blood. The CDR3 here is CATQGSPYSEQYF. The CDR3 coding sequence is TGTGCCACGCAGGGTTCCCCTTACTCCGAGCAGTACTTC.